What follows are 17 T cell receptor beta chains derived from one specimen sequenced in a study of control samples from healthy donors and cancer patients. Repertoires were generated with immunoSEQ multiplex PCR, while TCRdb's copy carries only in-frame clones and drops some. The sample consists of 22,000 or so clones, around nine tenths of them appearing once. The sequenced sample consisted of PBMCs. These receptors all come from a woman aged 55 to 70 with head and neck cancer.

The chain recombines TRBV6-5 with TRBJ1-5; 9 bases are a match to TRBD1. Trimming took 6 bases from V and 4 from J; bases not matched to a gene: 7. CDR1 is MNHEY and CDR2 is SVGAGI in the germline V gene. The CDR3 loop spans 15 amino acids. In nucleotides, the CDR3 is TGTGCCAGCAGAAGACAGGGGGACTTGAATCAGCCCCAGCATTTT. Translation: CASRRQGDLNQPQHF.

V and J are TRBV7-9 and TRBJ2-3, with D unclear. V was cut by 5 bases and J by 3 bases, with 6 bases left in between. Germline lookup yields CDR1 SEHNR and CDR2 FQNEAQ (reference sequence). This CDR3 is 12 amino acids long. The CDR3 region is CASSTRTDTQYF. The CDR3 DNA reads as TGTGCCAGCAGCACACGAACAGATACGCAGTATTTT.

V gene TRBV18 combines with J gene TRBJ2-3; 7 bases align to TRBD2. V shed 2 bases, J shed 2 bases, and the junction held 10 bases outside the gene matches. CDR3 size: 17 residues. Germline CDR1 and CDR2: KGHSH and LQKENI. The CDR3 nucleotides are TGTGCCAGCTCACCAAGAGCCCTAGCGGAGATCACAGATACGCAGTATTTT. Protein product: CASSPRALAEITDTQYF.

The gene calls are TRBV7-3 and TRBJ1-1; 8 bases agree with TRBD1. V lost 2 bases and J lost 5; bases outside the gene matches: 7. CDR1 and CDR2 (germline): SGHTA, FQGTGA. This CDR3 has 15 amino acids. Written as DNA, the CDR3 is TGTGCCAGCAGCTTAGGCGTTGGACAGGGTACTGAAGCTTTCTTT. Translated: CASSLGVGQGTEAFF.

The chain carries TRBV5-4 and TRBJ2-7; 7 bases agree with TRBD1. Looked up from germline, CDR1 is SGHNT and CDR2 is YYREEE (reference sequence). The V and J ends lost 4 bases and 5 bases, in that order; junction bases with no gene match: 6. CDR3 size: 13 residues. The chain's CDR3 is CASSGQVFNEQYF. In DNA form, the CDR3 reads TGTGCCAGCAGCGGACAGGTTTTCAACGAGCAGTACTTC.

V gene TRBV25-1 combines with J gene TRBJ1-1; unclear D gene. Per germline, CDR1 MGHDK and CDR2 SYGVNS. There are 15 residues in the CDR3. V gave up 0 bases and J gave up 2 bases, with 10 bases separating them. The CDR3 sequence is CASSEYRDFNTEAFF. The CDR3 DNA reads as TGTGCCAGCAGTGAATATAGAGACTTTAACACTGAAGCTTTCTTT.

The J gene is TRBJ1-5, the V gene TRBV11-2; TRBD1 is a possible D gene (6 bases). Germline V gene lookup returns CDR1 SGHAT and CDR2 FQNNGV. The V end was cut by 4 bases, the J end by 6 bases, with 10 bases between. This CDR3 comprises 13 residues. Here the CDR3 reads CASSSQGTQPQHF. In DNA form, the CDR3 reads TGTGCCAGCAGCTCACAGGGCACTCAGCCCCAGCATTTT.

CDR3 nucleotide sequence: TGTGCCAGCAGTTCGGCTGGCTATGGCTACACCTTC. Amino acid sequence: CASSSAGYGYTF. This sequence joins TRBV28 and TRBJ1-2; D remains ambiguous. The CDR3 spans 12 residues. Trimming stripped 4 bases from V and 4 bases from J, with 7 bases between. The V gene's germline CDR1 is MDHEN and CDR2 SYDVKM.

The V gene is TRBV4-2, the J gene TRBJ2-2; 7 bases map to TRBD1. Germline V gene lookup returns CDR1 LGHNA and CDR2 YNFKEQ. This CDR3 contains 13 residues. V trimming: 4 bases; J trimming: 9 bases; junction bases outside the gene matches: 5. CDR3 region: CASSLTGDRELFF. In nucleotides, the CDR3 is TGTGCCAGCAGCCTTACAGGGGACCGGGAGCTGTTTTTT.

V gene TRBV7-3 combines with J gene TRBJ2-3, with D possibly matching TRBD1 (6 bases). CDR1 and CDR2 from the germline V gene are SGHTA and FQGTGA. CDR3 length equals 14 residues. With 8 bases removed from V and 2 bases from J, the gap between germline ends came to 14 bases. DNA of the CDR3: TGTGCCAGCCCGACCTGGACAGACACAGATACGCAGTATTTT. It translates to CASPTWTDTDTQYF.

The chain recombines TRBV28 with TRBJ1-4; possible D gene TRBD1, 5 bases. V lost 9 bases to trimming and J lost 5 bases, with 10 bases between them. The CDR3 runs to 12 residues. Germline V gene data show CDR1 as MDHEN and CDR2 as SYDVKM. The CDR3 is CASSSGNEKLFF. DNA for the CDR3: TGTGCCAGTTCCTCAGGGAATGAAAAACTGTTTTTT.

With respect to this clone: This same CDR3 is encoded by further DNA sequences in the sample. The chain combines TRBV5-4 with TRBJ2-1; D perhaps matches TRBD2 (5 bases). This CDR3 has 13 amino acids. Per the germline V gene, CDR1 is SGHNT and CDR2 is YYREEE (reference sequence). V lost 0 bases to trimming and J lost 7 bases, with 8 bases between them. The CDR3 loop is CASSLARGNEQFF. The CDR3 bases are TGTGCCAGCAGCTTGGCCCGAGGGAATGAGCAGTTCTTC.

The chain uses TRBV28 and TRBJ1-6, with unresolved D. Germline values: CDR1 MDHEN, CDR2 SYDVKM. There are 15 residues in the CDR3. V lost 5 bases and J 4 bases, leaving 12 bases between the germline ends. For the CDR3, the DNA is TGTGCCAGCAGTGCCTCGGAGGGTTATAATTCACCCCTCCACTTT. Protein sequence: CASSASEGYNSPLHF.

The chain joins TRBV14 to TRBJ1-4; D is ambiguous. The CDR3 extends over 15 amino acids. From germline, CDR1 is SGHDN and CDR2 FVKESK. The V end was cut by 2 bases, the J end by 7 bases, with 14 bases between. Written as DNA, the CDR3 is TGTGCCAGCAGCCAACGGGGAGGTAGTCGTGAAAAACTGTTTTTT. It encodes CASSQRGGSREKLFF.

J is TRBJ1-6 and V is TRBV5-6; a possible D gene is TRBD1 (5 bases). The V gene lost 5 bases and the J gene lost 10 bases, with 19 bases spanning the gap. The CDR3 runs to 15 residues. The germline gives CDR1 SGHDT, CDR2 YYEEEE. CDR3 residues: CASRLGGSKGSPLHF. As DNA, the CDR3 is TGTGCCAGCAGACTGGGGGGGTCGAAAGGGTCACCCCTCCACTTT.

The V gene is TRBV30, the J gene TRBJ2-1; perhaps TRBD2 as D (5 bases). V shed 0 bases and J shed 9 bases, with 18 bases lying between them. The CDR3 contains 15 residues. Germline CDR1 and CDR2: GTSNPN and SVGIG (reference sequence). The CDR3, as DNA: TGTGCCTGGAGTGTACTAGGGATCTTAGGCAGTGAGCAGTTCTTC. It is translated as CAWSVLGILGSEQFF. Filled out from reference TRBV30 and TRBJ2-1, the complete variable domain reads SQTIHQWPATLVQPVGSPLSLECTVEGTSNPNLYWYRQAAGRGLQLLFYSVGIGQISSEVPQNLSASRPQDRQFILSSKKLLLSDSGFYLCAWSVLGILGSEQFFGPGTRLTVL.

The rearrangement uses TRBV6-1 and TRBJ2-1; 7 bases match TRBD1. The ends lost 2 bases at V and 8 bases at J; junction bases unmatched: 9. The CDR3 runs to 15 residues. The germline CDR1 and CDR2 sequences are MNHNS and SASEGT. The CDR3 nucleotides read TGTGCCAGCAGTGAATATCGGCAGGGGGTCGATGAGCAGTTCTTC. Its protein product is CASSEYRQGVDEQFF.